The 13 T cell receptor beta chains below were found in one sample sequenced in a study of blood T cell repertoires in COVID-19. The table came from immunoSEQ multiplex PCR; TCRdb's copy has only in-frame clones and leaves some out. The data contain fewer than 120,000 clones, 76% of them singletons. Sequences were obtained from peripheral blood. The receptors were sampled from a woman of 80 years or more with acute or convalescent COVID-19.

The chain recombines TRBV2 with TRBJ1-3, with TRBD1 matching over 12 bases. V shed 4 bases and J 2 bases; nucleotides not matched to a gene: 0. CDR3 length: 15 residues. CDR1 is SNHLY, CDR2 FYNNEI, per germline. CDR3 sequence reads: CASSGDRGPGNTIYF. In nucleotides, the CDR3 is TGTGCCAGCAGTGGGGACAGGGGGCCTGGAAACACCATATATTTT.

A few counts support this clone. The chain joins TRBV27 to TRBJ1-2, with TRBD1 as a possible D gene (5 bases). Germline lookup yields CDR1 MNHEY and CDR2 SMNVEV (reference sequence). The CDR3 is 12 residues long. V lost 10 bases to trimming and J lost 8 bases, with 17 bases between them. Here the CDR3 reads CATSGGGGGYTF. Written as DNA, the CDR3 is TGTGCCACCTCCGGGGGGGGAGGCGGCTACACCTTC.

CDR3 bases: TGTGCCACCAGTGATGACCGGAGGGGTGGGTCCTACAATGAGCAGTTCTTC. Translation gives CATSDDRRGGSYNEQFF. The rearrangement joins TRBV24-1 to TRBJ2-1; tentative D call: TRBD2 (6 bases). The CDR3 is made up of 17 amino acids. CDR1 is KGHDR and CDR2 is SFDVKD in the germline V gene. The germline V and J ends were trimmed by 3 bases and 1 base, with 15 bases remaining between them.

This clone was detected once. The rearrangement uses TRBV11-1 and TRBJ2-7, with a possible D match to TRBD1 (7 bases). Trimming removed 1 base from V and 3 bases from J, with 13 bases in between. Per the germline V gene, CDR1 is SGHAT and CDR2 is FQDESV (reference sequence). The CDR3 is 15 residues long. The CDR3 protein is CASSLETGRHYEQYF. The CDR3 DNA follows: TGTGCCAGCAGCTTAGAGACAGGGAGGCACTACGAGCAGTACTTC.

The chain employs TRBV3-1 (or the pseudogene TRBV3-2) and TRBJ1-3, with D perhaps matching TRBD1 (6 bases). Per the germline V gene, CDR1 is LGHDT and CDR2 is YNNKEL (reference sequence). The CDR3 runs to 15 residues. The ends were cut back, 2 bases at V and 0 bases at J, with 8 bases in the middle. CDR3 amino acids: CASSQQGFSGNTIYF. Written as DNA, the CDR3 is TGTGCCAGCAGCCAACAGGGGTTCTCTGGAAACACCATATATTTT.

The V gene is TRBV7-2, the J gene TRBJ2-7; 9 nucleotides line up with TRBD2. This CDR3 is 16 amino acids long. Germline-derived CDR1 and CDR2 are SGHTA and FQGNSA. J gave up 4 bases and V 3 bases, and 10 bases lay outside the gene matches. The CDR3 DNA is TGTGCCAGCAGCTTCCCCCTTAGCGGGAGTCCGTACGAGCAGTACTTC. Protein sequence: CASSFPLSGSPYEQYF.

The genes are TRBV28 and TRBJ1-1; D is perhaps TRBD1 (5 bases). The CDR3 runs 12 residues. In germline, CDR1 is MDHEN, CDR2 SYDVKM. V was pared by 3 bases and J by 5 bases, with 7 bases between. CDR3 amino acids: CASSLGQTEAFF. As DNA, the CDR3 is TGTGCCAGCAGTTTGGGGCAGACTGAAGCTTTCTTT.

The rearrangement uses TRBV18 and TRBJ2-2; D not resolved. This CDR3 contains 15 residues. V dropped 0 bases and J dropped 2 bases, with 7 bases sitting between them. Germline V gives CDR1 KGHSH, CDR2 LQKENI. The CDR3 coding sequence is TGTGCCAGCTCACCACCGAAACTAAACACCGGGGAGCTGTTTTTT. It is translated as CASSPPKLNTGELFF.

The rearrangement links TRBV5-6 to TRBJ2-1; a weak D match, TRBD2 (5 bases). Trimming removed 3 bases at V and 9 bases at J, with 10 bases between. The CDR3 is made up of 12 amino acids. Germline V gives CDR1 SGHDT, CDR2 YYEEEE. The CDR3 reads CASSSLTSEQFF. CDR3 nucleotides: TGTGCCAGCAGCTCCCTTACTAGTGAGCAGTTCTTC.

The chain carries TRBV5-1 and TRBJ1-2; D unresolved. Trimming shortened V by 4 bases and J by 4 bases, and 8 bases separated the two germline ends. Germline CDR1 reads SGHRS; CDR2 reads YFSETQ. This CDR3 region has 12 residues. CDR3 in amino acids: CASSLSFYGYTF. The CDR3 DNA follows: TGCGCCAGCAGCCTCTCCTTCTATGGCTACACCTTC.

The chain employs TRBV6-5 and TRBJ2-1, with 9 bases lining up with TRBD2. The ends lost 7 bases at V and 4 bases at J; junction bases unmatched: 8. CDR3 length: 15 residues. Germline values: CDR1 MNHEY, CDR2 SVGAGI. CDR3 sequence reads: CASTQTSGHYNEQFF. In nucleotides, the CDR3 is TGTGCCAGCACCCAGACTAGCGGACATTACAATGAGCAGTTCTTC.

The chain carries TRBV12-3 or TRBV12-4 and TRBJ1-1; D may be TRBD1 (5 bases). V was cut by 4 bases and J by 11 bases, with 14 bases left in between. This CDR3 has 12 residues. The CDR3 loop is CASSWPRGDAFF. CDR3 bases: TGTGCCAGCAGTTGGCCTCGGGGGGACGCTTTCTTT.

This clone was recorded once. V gene TRBV6-5 combines with J gene TRBJ2-7; possible D gene TRBD2, 5 bases. CDR3 size: 15 residues. Trimming cost V 5 bases and J 2 bases, with 16 bases left between them. From germline, CDR1 is MNHEY and CDR2 SVGAGI. The CDR3 here is CASSPVGALTYEQYF. The CDR3 DNA is TGTGCCAGCAGTCCAGTGGGAGCCCTGACCTACGAGCAGTACTTC.